The next 30 T cell receptor beta chains were all read from a single sample in a study of blood T cells in healthy people across ages. The authors ran a second PCR of roughly 6 to 12 cycles using a sample-barcoded 5' primer and a J-beta primer mix. In TCRdb, the 5' RACE reads were re-called with MiXCR into one record per CDR3 protein. The sample gives 790,000 or so distinct CDR3 sequences, about 56% of which show up once; around 24% is in the top ten. Sequences were obtained from blood. The receptor source for this set is a man aged 35 to 55 in good health.

J is TRBJ2-6 and V is TRBV20-1; tentative D call: TRBD2 (6 bases). The germline V gene encodes CDR1 DFQATT and CDR2 SNEGSKA (reference sequence). This CDR3 comprises 15 residues. Trimming shortened V by 0 bases and J by 4 bases, and 10 bases separated the two germline ends. CDR3 nucleotides: TGCAGTGCTAGAGATCGGAGGGCCGGGGCCAACGTCCTGACTTTC. Its protein is CSARDRRAGANVLTF.

This chain connects TRBV4-1 to TRBJ2-4; D is perhaps TRBD1 or TRBD2 (5 bases each). V was shortened by 2 bases and J by 2 bases, with 16 bases between the two germline ends. Per germline, CDR1 MGHRA and CDR2 YSYEKL. This CDR3 has 17 amino acids. Written as DNA, the CDR3 is TGCGCCAGCAGCCAATCGGGACCCCTATTGTCCAAAAACATTCAGTACTTC. As protein: CASSQSGPLLSKNIQYF.

The rearrangement uses TRBV5-4 and TRBJ1-2, with 9 bases aligning to TRBD1. Trimming at V came to 0 bases and at J to 7 bases, leaving 7 bases not matched to a gene. Germline lookup yields CDR1 SGHNT and CDR2 YYREEE (reference sequence). This CDR3 has 15 amino acids. Here the CDR3 reads CASSLGDREGSGYTF. The DNA of the CDR3 is TGTGCCAGCAGCTTGGGGGACAGGGAAGGCAGTGGCTACACCTTC.

This clonotype was picked up a small number of times. V is TRBV7-9 and J is TRBJ2-7, with 10 bases lining up with TRBD1. After removal of 5 bases from V and 7 bases from J, the junction contained 8 bases not matched to a gene. Germline lookup yields CDR1 SEHNR and CDR2 FQNEAQ (reference sequence). The CDR3 is made up of 14 amino acids. For the CDR3, the DNA is TGTGCCAGCAGCACAGACCGGGACAGGGGTGAGCAGTACTTC. Amino acid sequence: CASSTDRDRGEQYF. Filled out from reference TRBV7-9 and TRBJ2-7, the complete variable domain reads DTGVSQNPRHKITKRGQNVTFRCDPISEHNRLYWYRQTLGQGPEFLTYFQNEAQLEKSRLLSDRFSAERPKGSFSTLEIQRTEQGDSAMYLCASSTDRDRGEQYFGPGTRLTVT.

This chain joins TRBV11-3 and TRBJ2-3, with D possibly being TRBD2 (5 bases). Germline assignment: CDR1 SGHNT and CDR2 YENEEA. This CDR3 contains 15 residues. Trimming took off 1 base at V and 6 bases at J, with 14 bases between the two ends. This CDR3 reads CASSLGTTRRDTQYF. CDR3 DNA: TGTGCCAGCAGCTTAGGGACGACGAGGAGGGATACGCAGTATTTT.

The J gene is TRBJ1-2, the V gene TRBV27; D is unresolved. The CDR3 consists of 13 residues. V was cut by 5 bases and J by 0 bases, with 7 bases left in between. Looked up from germline, CDR1 is MNHEY and CDR2 is SMNVEV (reference sequence). CDR3 region: CASSPRTNYGYTF. CDR3 coding DNA: TGTGCCAGCAGTCCGAGGACTAACTATGGCTACACCTTC.

The chain has TRBV6-6 and TRBJ2-3; 7 bases fit TRBD1. J gave up 5 bases and V 0 bases, and 2 bases lay outside the gene matches. CDR3 length: 14 amino acids. The V gene's germline CDR1 is MNHNY and CDR2 SVGAGI (reference sequence). The CDR3 sequence: CASSYSRQGDTQYF. The DNA for the CDR3 is TGTGCCAGCAGTTACTCCCGACAGGGAGATACGCAGTATTTT.

The chain couples TRBV9 to TRBJ2-4, with 11 bases lining up with TRBD1. The assigned J gene may be wrong: the sequence end matches TRBJ2-7 better. CDR3 size: 15 residues. Germline V gives CDR1 SGDLS, CDR2 YYNGEE. As DNA, the CDR3 is TGTGCCAGCAGCGTAGGCGGGACAGGGGGCTACGAGCAGTACTTC. Encoded protein: CASSVGGTGGYEQYF.

This clonotype was seen only once. The chain carries TRBV19 and TRBJ1-1; 7 bases map to TRBD1. This CDR3 contains 14 residues. From germline, CDR1 is LNHDA and CDR2 SQIVND (reference sequence). V lost 3 bases and J lost 9; bases outside the gene matches: 10. CDR3 sequence reads: CASSISNRGKKAFF. The CDR3 DNA reads TGTGCCAGTAGTATTTCAAACAGGGGTAAGAAAGCTTTCTTT. Combining the CDR3 with reference TRBV19 and TRBJ1-1 gives the whole variable domain DGGITQSPKYLFRKEGQNVTLSCEQNLNHDAMYWYRQDPGQGLRLIYYSQIVNDFQKGDIAEGYSVSREKKESFPLTVTSAQKNPTAFYLCASSISNRGKKAFFGQGTRLTVV.

The chain recombines TRBV6-5 with TRBJ1-4, with D unresolved. Per the germline V gene, CDR1 is MNHEY and CDR2 is SVGAGI. The V end lost 0 bases, the J end lost 7 bases, and 6 bases lay between the germline ends. This CDR3 is 13 amino acids long. CDR3: CASSYSIREKLFF. CDR3 coding DNA: TGTGCCAGCAGTTACTCGATCCGTGAAAAACTGTTTTTT.

The chain employs TRBV6-6 and TRBJ1-2; D is uncertain. V was trimmed by 6 bases and J by 1 base, leaving 9 bases between them. CDR1 is MNHNY and CDR2 is SVGAGI in the germline V gene (reference sequence). This CDR3 has 13 amino acids. As DNA, the CDR3 is TGTGCCAGCAGCGACACGTTTAACTATGGCTACACCTTC. This encodes CASSDTFNYGYTF.

The CDR3 DNA is TGTGCCAGCAGTTTAGGGCCGGGACAGACCACAGATACGCAGTATTTT. Encoded protein: CASSLGPGQTTDTQYF. The chain uses TRBV28 and TRBJ2-3; TRBD1 aligns across 7 bases. V lost 2 bases to trimming and J lost 2 bases; unmatched junction nucleotides: 7. Per germline, CDR1 MDHEN and CDR2 SYDVKM. This CDR3 is 16 amino acids long.

This clonotype appeared a few times. This chain joins TRBV7-2 and TRBJ2-7, with no clear D. The length of the CDR3 is 14 residues. Germline V gene sequence: CDR1 SGHTA, CDR2 FQGNSA. With 2 bases removed from V and 2 bases from J, the gap between germline ends came to 10 bases. The CDR3 region has the DNA TGTGCCAGCAGCTTAAGGAGTGGGACCTACGAGCAGTACTTC. Encoded protein: CASSLRSGTYEQYF. Full variable domain (remainder filled in from reference TRBV7-2 and TRBJ2-7): GAGVSQSPSNKVTEKGKDVELRCDPISGHTALYWYRQSLGQGLEFLIYFQGNSAPDKSGLPSDRFSAERTGGSVSTLTIQRTQQEDSAVYLCASSLRSGTYEQYFGPGTRLTVT.

This clonotype has just one count. The chain is built from TRBV18 and TRBJ1-2; D is perhaps TRBD1 (5 bases). The germline V gene encodes CDR1 KGHSH and CDR2 LQKENI. V lost 0 bases and J 1 base, leaving 18 bases between the germline ends. This CDR3 region has 18 residues. Written as DNA, the CDR3 is TGTGCCAGCTCACCACCGGTGGGCCAGGGAACGATTAACTATGGCTACACCTTC. The encoded protein is CASSPPVGQGTINYGYTF.

This chain uses TRBV27 with TRBJ1-2; D gene unclear. The CDR3 is 15 amino acids. Looked up from germline, CDR1 is MNHEY and CDR2 is SMNVEV (reference sequence). V lost 7 bases and J lost 2, with 17 bases in between. The CDR3 DNA reads TGTGCCAGCACCAGAGTCCCGCAGTCGAACTATGGCTACACCTTC. Protein product: CASTRVPQSNYGYTF.

This clonotype has only a few counts. The chain combines TRBV7-9 with TRBJ2-1; 7 bases map to TRBD2. Germline values: CDR1 SEHNR, CDR2 FQNEAQ (reference sequence). CDR3 length equals 13 residues. The V and J ends lost 6 bases and 4 bases, in that order; junction bases with no gene match: 3. CDR3 loop: CASRSGEYNEQFF. The CDR3 DNA reads as TGTGCCAGCAGAAGCGGGGAGTACAATGAGCAGTTCTTC. Drawing the rest from reference TRBV7-9 and TRBJ2-1, the complete variable domain is DTGVSQNPRHKITKRGQNVTFRCDPISEHNRLYWYRQTLGQGPEFLTYFQNEAQLEKSRLLSDRFSAERPKGSFSTLEIQRTEQGDSAMYLCASRSGEYNEQFFGPGTRLTVL.

This clonotype was detected once. This chain joins TRBV6-5 and TRBJ2-4, with 8 bases aligning to TRBD1. Germline CDR1 reads MNHEY; CDR2 reads SVGAGI. The CDR3 sequence is 16 residues long. The junction had 15 bases not matched to a gene; V was cut back by 7 bases and J by 7 bases. The CDR3 reads CASTRSGQGGKNIQYF. Here the CDR3 DNA reads TGTGCCAGCACCCGATCAGGACAGGGTGGTAAGAACATTCAGTACTTC.

The CDR3, as DNA: TGTGCCAGCAGTTCCCTGACAGGGATGGGGGAGACCCAGTACTTC. Residues: CASSSLTGMGETQYF. The chain couples TRBV28 to TRBJ2-7; 7 nucleotides match TRBD1. The DNA matches TRBJ2-5 better at its end, which makes the J call doubtful. Germline loops: CDR1 MDHEN, CDR2 SYDVKM. CDR3 length: 15 residues.

This clonotype was detected only a few times. The rearrangement uses TRBV20-1 and TRBJ1-2, with D unresolved. With 0 bases removed from V and 2 bases from J, the gap between germline ends came to 13 bases. The CDR3 loop spans 15 amino acids. The germline V gene has CDR1 DFQATT and CDR2 SNEGSKA (reference sequence). The CDR3 nucleotides are TGCAGTGCTAGAGAGGTATCGGATATCAACTATGGCTACACCTTC. Its protein is CSAREVSDINYGYTF.

In this sample, this clonotype turned up a few times. The V gene is TRBV15, the J gene TRBJ2-7; D ambiguous. The DNA end is a closer match to TRBJ2-5, so the J assignment may be wrong. The V gene's germline CDR1 is LNHNV and CDR2 YYDKDF (reference sequence). This CDR3 comprises 13 residues. CDR3 DNA: TGTGCCACCAGCAGAGAACAGAGGGAGACCCAGTACTTC. Its translation: CATSREQRETQYF.

The chain carries TRBV5-1 and TRBJ2-7; 16 nucleotides match TRBD2. Germline CDR1 and CDR2: SGHRS and YFSETQ. V shed 2 bases and J 7 bases; nucleotides not matched to a gene: 9. This CDR3 contains 17 residues. The CDR3 sequence is CASSFGTSGGAPDEQYF. CDR3 coding DNA: TGCGCCAGCAGCTTCGGGACTAGCGGGGGGGCCCCGGATGAGCAGTACTTC.

V usage is TRBV5-1 and J usage is TRBJ2-3; D is unresolved. V gave up 3 bases and J gave up 6 bases, with 11 bases separating them. Germline values: CDR1 SGHRS, CDR2 YFSETQ. The CDR3 extends over 13 amino acids. CDR3 sequence reads: CASSSPSLDTQYF. The DNA for the CDR3 is TGCGCCAGCAGCTCCCCCAGTTTGGATACGCAGTATTTT.

To note about this clonotype: This could be a read error, since a much larger clone is one nucleotide away. The chain employs TRBV5-1 and TRBJ2-7; D not certain. V was clipped by 3 bases and J by 3 bases, with 10 bases between them. CDR3 length: 13 residues. Germline CDR1 is SGHRS and CDR2 is YFSETQ. In nucleotides, the CDR3 is TGCGCCAGCAGCTGGCTTGGGGACTACGAGCAGTACTTC. Its protein product is CASSWLGDYEQYF. Supplemented by reference TRBV5-1 and TRBJ2-7, the full variable domain reads KAGVTQTPRYLIKTRGQQVTLSCSPISGHRSVSWYQQTPGQGLQFLFEYFSETQRNKGNFPGRFSGRQFSNSRSEMNVSTLELGDSALYLCASSWLGDYEQYFGPGTRLTVT.

The chain links TRBV7-3 to TRBJ1-1, with D perhaps TRBD1 (5 bases). V lost 5 bases and J 1 base, leaving 11 bases between the germline ends. CDR1 and CDR2 from the germline V gene are SGHTA and FQGTGA. The CDR3 is 14 residues long. This chain's CDR3 is CASSPTQGNTEAFF. The CDR3 DNA is TGTGCCAGCAGCCCCACCCAGGGGAACACTGAAGCTTTCTTT.

The gene calls are TRBV7-8 and TRBJ2-6; perhaps TRBD1 as D (6 bases). This CDR3 region has 20 residues. Germline V gene sequence: CDR1 SGHVS, CDR2 FQNEAQ. V was shortened by 3 bases and J by 0 bases, with 21 bases between the two germline ends. The CDR3 nucleotides read TGTGCCAGCAGCTTCCCCCAGGGGACACCGGATAGCTCTGGGGCCAACGTCCTGACTTTC. Translation: CASSFPQGTPDSSGANVLTF.

V usage is TRBV25-1 and J usage is TRBJ2-7, with unresolved D. The end of the DNA fits TRBJ2-5 better, so the J call may be wrong. Germline-derived CDR1 and CDR2 are MGHDK and SYGVNS. The CDR3 consists of 15 residues. CDR3 sequence: CASSESVGMPETQYF. The CDR3 DNA reads TGTGCCAGCAGTGAATCGGTAGGGATGCCAGAGACCCAGTACTTC.

This chain's CDR3 is CASSVKDSYEQYF. The CDR3 DNA is TGTGCCAGCAGCGTAAAGGACTCCTACGAGCAGTACTTC. This chain links TRBV9 with TRBJ2-7; D call uncertain. CDR1 and CDR2 from the germline V gene are SGDLS and YYNGEE. This CDR3 spans 13 amino acids. V was pared by 1 base and J by 0 bases, with 5 bases between.

The chain uses TRBV7-6 and TRBJ2-1; D is undetermined. Trimming removed 5 bases at V and 5 bases at J, with 13 bases between. CDR1 is SGHVS, CDR2 FNYEAQ, per germline. The CDR3 spans 14 residues. The CDR3 DNA sequence: TGTGCCAGCAGCGTAGACATTCTCGACAATGAGCAGTTCTTC. Encoded protein: CASSVDILDNEQFF.

The chain combines TRBV6-4 with TRBJ2-6; 11 nucleotides agree with TRBD1. Germline V gives CDR1 MRHNA, CDR2 SNTAGT. This CDR3 comprises 15 residues. With V trimmed by 10 bases and J by 0 bases, 2 bases remained unmatched. The CDR3 loop is CATGTGGSGANVLTF. CDR3 bases: TGTGCCACCGGGACAGGGGGCTCTGGGGCCAACGTCCTGACTTTC.

The rearrangement joins TRBV12-3 or TRBV12-4 to TRBJ1-4; possibly TRBD1 for D (5 bases). With 6 bases removed from V and 8 bases from J, the gap between germline ends came to 13 bases. There are 13 residues in the CDR3. The DNA of the CDR3 is TGTGCCAGCAGGTCCTCAGGGTGGGAAAAACTGTTTTTT. As protein: CASRSSGWEKLFF.